Below, one T cell receptor beta chain is given with its context. Its antigen is currently unknown. Assay: immunoSEQ multiplex PCR; the TCRdb copy retains only in-frame clones and omits some. The data show over 110,000 clones, over 85% seen once. The source of the sample is a study of T cell responses to AZD1222 COVID-19 vaccine. Trimming took 4 bases from V and 6 from J; bases not matched to a gene: 14. Germline V gene lookup returns CDR1 GTSNPN and CDR2 SVGIG (reference sequence). The CDR3 consists of 15 residues. Study-wide results and limits: Following two doses of AZD1222, Spike-specific TCR breadth and depth rose. Clonal diversity was possibly underestimated, and the donors were mostly white British, with more females. Vaccine-associated CD4 TCRs spanned spike, dominant at 160-218 and 743-854. No day 14 peak samples; only post-peak repertoires were characterized.

The V and J genes are TRBV30 and TRBJ1-1; 7 bases align to TRBD1. Material: peripheral blood, obtained on day 0 of AZD1222 vaccination. This TCR came from an adult in good health. The DNA for the CDR3 is TGTGCCTGGATAAAAGTCGACAGGGTACTTGCTGAAGCTTTCTTT. Residues: CAWIKVDRVLAEAFF.